The 6 T cell receptor beta chains presented below share a single source sample, sequenced in a study of T cells in Graves' hyperthyroidism and ophthalmopathy. From RNA transcripts, TCR beta CDR3 regions were amplified. Using the HTBI primer set, a first-round RT-PCR was run on the TCR CDR3. TCRdb ran MiXCR on the multiplex PCR reads and lists one entry per CDR3 protein. The table lists around 350,000 distinct CDR3 sequences, approximately 20% of them singletons. Sequenced input: blood. The receptors shown here come from a woman under 30 with Graves' hyperthyroidism.

This clonotype occurred a few times. The rearrangement links TRBV7-3 to TRBJ2-5, with D perhaps being TRBD1 or TRBD2 (6 bases each). The CDR3 length is 17 residues. Germline loops: CDR1 SGHTA, CDR2 FQGTGA. V dropped 0 bases and J dropped 2 bases, with 16 bases sitting between them. CDR3 nucleotides: TGTGCCAGCAGCTTAACTACGGGGGCGGTGACACAAGAGACCCAGTACTTC. Protein sequence: CASSLTTGAVTQETQYF.

This clonotype was seen ten or more times. This chain links TRBV30 with TRBJ1-3, with D maybe TRBD1 (6 bases). V lost 5 bases and J 0 bases, leaving 14 bases between the germline ends. The germline gives CDR1 GTSNPN, CDR2 SVGIG (reference sequence). The CDR3 spans 15 residues. The chain's CDR3 is CAWQGGGSSGNTIYF. Here the CDR3 DNA reads TGTGCCTGGCAAGGAGGGGGTAGCTCTGGAAACACCATATATTTT.

This clonotype was observed at least ten times. This chain uses TRBV28 with TRBJ1-2; D call uncertain. V shed 3 bases and J shed 1 base, with 6 bases lying between them. The germline V gene has CDR1 MDHEN and CDR2 SYDVKM. The length of the CDR3 is 13 residues. The chain's CDR3 is CASSLTDNYGYTF. In nucleotides, the CDR3 is TGTGCCAGCAGTTTGACTGATAACTATGGCTACACCTTC.

On this clonotype: A much larger clone lies one base from this, so it may be a read error. The chain links TRBV20-1 to TRBJ1-5, with D unresolved. This CDR3 has 13 residues. Germline V gene data show CDR1 as DFQATT and CDR2 as SNEGSKA (reference sequence). CDR3 residues: CSATQPGGQPRHF. DNA for the CDR3: TGCAGTGCTACCCAGCCCGGTGGTCAGCCCCGGCATTTT.

This clonotype was picked up many times. The chain combines TRBV20-1 with TRBJ1-5; D is unresolved. This CDR3 is built from 15 residues. From germline, CDR1 is DFQATT and CDR2 SNEGSKA (reference sequence). The V and J ends lost 2 bases and 0 bases respectively, with 11 bases between them. The DNA for the CDR3 is TGCAGTGCTAGATCGTCGGGTTATAGCAATCAGCCCCAGCATTTT. Protein product: CSARSSGYSNQPQHF.

In its sample, this clonotype was seen a few times. The chain carries TRBV7-2 and TRBJ1-1, with D possibly being TRBD1 (5 bases). CDR3 length equals 14 residues. Germline CDR1 SGHTA, CDR2 FQGNSA. V dropped 2 bases and J dropped 4 bases, with 11 bases sitting between them. CDR3 in amino acids: CASSLSGRATEAFF. DNA of the CDR3: TGTGCCAGCAGCTTATCGGGGCGAGCCACTGAAGCTTTCTTT.